This TCR beta chain is from a study of STAT5B mutations in CD4+ large granular lymphocyte leukemia. Generated by immunoSEQ multiplex PCR, the TCRdb table keeps only in-frame clones and is missing some. The sample includes tens of thousands of clones, about 80% seen only once; the top ten take 8.6%. CDR3 size: 14 residues. V lost 1 base and J lost 0, with 8 bases in between. Germline values: CDR1 GTSNPN, CDR2 SVGIG (reference sequence). This clonotype was sampled from a human donor in good health. V gene TRBV30 combines with J gene TRBJ2-3, with a possible D match to TRBD2 (6 bases). Sequencing was done on a sample of CD4+ T cells from blood buffy coats. For the CDR3, the DNA is TGTGCCTGGAGTGGGGGGACTAGCACAGATACGCAGTATTTT. It yields the protein CAWSGGTSTDTQYF.